This TCR beta chain was profiled in a study of T cells after yellow fever vaccination. Study-wide findings and caveats: Primary-vaccination clones mostly resurfaced post-booster (96% CD4, about 87% CD8). A faster peak, day 5 versus 15, was reached by the weaker secondary response.

UMIs and a universal primer site were added when TCR cDNA was made by 5'RACE template switching. TCRdb reprocessed the 5' RACE reads with MiXCR, giving one entry per CDR3 protein. The top ten hold over 15% of the sample, which has about 340,000 distinct CDR3 sequences, 8.5% to 10% seen once. Losses at the gene ends were 3 bases for V and 1 base for J; bases not matched to a gene: 18. The CDR3 runs 20 residues. In germline, CDR1 is SGHAT, CDR2 FQNNGV. About this clonotype itself: Its specificity is unknown.

This receptor was taken from a young man who received the YFV17D yellow fever vaccine. This specimen was PBMCs, taken on the day of the first yellow fever vaccination. This chain joins TRBV11-2 and TRBJ2-4; 7 bases match TRBD1. CDR3 nucleotides: TGTGCCAGCAGCTTCCCAACCGACAGGGAAAACAATGGGGCCAAAAACATTCAGTACTTC. This sequence encodes CASSFPTDRENNGAKNIQYF.